The entry below describes one TCR beta chain. Here immunoSEQ multiplex PCR was the method, and the copy in TCRdb shows in-frame clones only, minus some. This sample has about 82,000 clones, with about 94% found just once. The source of the sample is a study of technical replicates of blood from a handful of donors. The germline V gene has CDR1 SGHRS and CDR2 YFSETQ. Trimming took 4 bases from V and 2 from J; bases not matched to a gene: 6. This CDR3 is built from 14 residues. This sequence joins TRBV5-1 and TRBJ2-7; 7 bases match TRBD1. Material: T cells isolated from PBMCs. The receptor was derived from a human donor in good health. Here the CDR3 reads CASSSSGGTYEQYF. As DNA, the CDR3 is TGCGCCAGCAGCAGTTCAGGGGGAACCTACGAGCAGTACTTC.